The next 11 T cell receptor beta chains were all read from a single sample in a study of shared clonotypes between healthy human individuals. This table comes from immunoSEQ multiplex PCR, and its TCRdb copy is limited to in-frame clones, with some not included. Of 650,000 to 800,000 clones listed, 55% to 80% were seen once; the top ten hold around 1.7%. The specimen was memory CD4+ T cells sorted from blood. Described subset: CD45RA-negative fraction. These receptors originate from a woman aged 25 to 39 in good health.

V and J are TRBV5-4 and TRBJ2-7; TRBD1 matches 7 bases. This CDR3 is 16 amino acids long. V gave up 3 bases and J gave up 3 bases; unmatched junction bases: 12. The germline V gene encodes CDR1 SGHNT and CDR2 YYREEE (reference sequence). CDR3 in amino acids: CASSYWGRDRDYEQYF. CDR3 sequence (DNA): TGTGCCAGCAGCTATTGGGGGAGAGACAGGGACTACGAGCAGTACTTC.

This chain joins TRBV6-5 and TRBJ1-6; 7 nucleotides match TRBD1. Germline loops: CDR1 MNHEY, CDR2 SVGAGI. V was pared by 2 bases and J by 4 bases, with 5 bases of the junction left unmatched. The CDR3 is made up of 16 amino acids. Here the CDR3 reads CASSYRGTEYNSPLHF. The CDR3 region has the DNA TGTGCCAGCAGTTACCGAGGGACAGAGTATAATTCACCCCTCCACTTT.

The rearrangement joins TRBV7-2 to TRBJ2-7; D ambiguous. Trimming left V 5 bases short and J 1 base short, with 18 bases between. In germline, CDR1 is SGHTA, CDR2 FQGNSA. This CDR3 comprises 16 residues. Here the CDR3 DNA reads TGTGCCAGCAGCCCCGTAGGCTCCGATTCTTCCTACGAGCAGTACTTC. Amino acid sequence: CASSPVGSDSSYEQYF.

This clone has only a few counts. The chain couples TRBV30 to TRBJ2-5, with 7 bases aligning to TRBD2. In germline, CDR1 is GTSNPN, CDR2 SVGIG (reference sequence). The V segment lost 4 bases and the J segment 4 bases; nucleotides outside the gene matches: 6. The CDR3 extends over 13 amino acids. The CDR3 loop is CAWTVAGVETQYF. CDR3 in DNA: TGTGCCTGGACCGTCGCGGGGGTAGAGACCCAGTACTTC.

The V and J genes are TRBV6-5 and TRBJ1-3; D is unresolved. CDR1 and CDR2 from the germline V gene are MNHEY and SVGAGI. This CDR3 has 14 residues. Trimming cost V 0 bases and J 7 bases, with 10 bases left between them. The CDR3 coding sequence is TGTGCCAGCAGTTACTCGATGCTCGGTAACACCATATATTTT. Translation gives CASSYSMLGNTIYF.

V usage is TRBV7-3 and J usage is TRBJ2-2; D unresolved. In germline, CDR1 is SGHTA, CDR2 FQGTGA. This CDR3 contains 14 residues. V was shortened by 5 bases and J by 2 bases, with 9 bases between the two germline ends. The CDR3 protein is CASSPRPNTGELFF. For the CDR3, the DNA is TGTGCCAGCAGCCCCCGACCAAACACCGGGGAGCTGTTTTTT.

In this sample, this clone turned up a few times. V is TRBV7-6 and J is TRBJ2-7; D is possibly TRBD2 (5 bases). The CDR3 loop spans 14 amino acids. V lost 5 bases, J lost 5 bases, and 16 bases lay in between. Germline lookup yields CDR1 SGHVS and CDR2 FNYEAQ. The CDR3 spells CASSRTLGSNEQYF. As DNA, the CDR3 is TGTGCCAGCAGCCGAACACTAGGATCCAACGAGCAGTACTTC.

The J gene is TRBJ2-5, the V gene TRBV7-3; unclear D gene. This CDR3 contains 13 residues. Trimming took off 0 bases at V and 5 bases at J, with 7 bases between the two ends. The germline V gene has CDR1 SGHTA and CDR2 FQGTGA. CDR3 coding DNA: TGTGCCAGCAGCTTAACCTTTGAGGAGACCCAGTACTTC. Its translation: CASSLTFEETQYF.

This rearrangement joins TRBV4-1 to TRBJ2-1, with 7 positions matching TRBD2. The germline V gene encodes CDR1 MGHRA and CDR2 YSYEKL. This CDR3 comprises 15 residues. V shed 1 base and J 4 bases; nucleotides not matched to a gene: 4. The CDR3 loop reads CASSQGLAAYNEQFF. CDR3 DNA: TGCGCCAGCAGCCAAGGCCTAGCGGCTTACAATGAGCAGTTCTTC.

This chain uses TRBV29-1 with TRBJ2-5; the D gene is possibly TRBD1 (6 bases). In germline, CDR1 is SQVTM, CDR2 ANQGSEA. V was shortened by 4 bases and J by 11 bases, with 20 bases between the two germline ends. This CDR3 spans 13 amino acids. CDR3 DNA sequence: TGCAGCGTTGGCCATACAACAGGGACGGAGCAGTACTTC. Encoded protein: CSVGHTTGTEQYF. The complete variable domain, with remaining parts taken from reference TRBV29-1 and TRBJ2-5, reads SAVISQKPSRDICQRGTSLTIQCQVDSQVTMMFWYRQQPGQSLTLIATANQGSEATYESGFVIDKFPISRPNLTFSTLTVSNMSPEDSSIYLCSVGHTTGTEQYFGPGTRLLVL.

In nucleotides, the CDR3 is TGTGCCAGCAGTTTATCGCCCGGGGTCGACACAGATACGCAGTATTTT. Translated, it gives CASSLSPGVDTDTQYF. This chain links TRBV27 with TRBJ2-3; D is possibly TRBD2 (5 bases). The CDR3 totals 16 residues. V lost 0 bases, J lost 2 bases, and 12 bases lay in between. Germline V CDR1 and CDR2: MNHEY, SMNVEV (reference sequence).